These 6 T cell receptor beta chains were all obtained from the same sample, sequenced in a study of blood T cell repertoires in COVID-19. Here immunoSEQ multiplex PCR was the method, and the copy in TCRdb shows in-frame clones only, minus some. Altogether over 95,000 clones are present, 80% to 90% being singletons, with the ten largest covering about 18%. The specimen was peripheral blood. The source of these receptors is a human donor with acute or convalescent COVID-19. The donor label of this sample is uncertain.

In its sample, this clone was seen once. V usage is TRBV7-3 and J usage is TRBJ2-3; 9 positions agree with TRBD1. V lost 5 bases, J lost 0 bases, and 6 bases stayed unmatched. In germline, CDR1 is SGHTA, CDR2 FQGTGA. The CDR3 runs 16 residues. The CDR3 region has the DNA TGTGCCAGCAGCACCCGACAGGGGGAGAGCACAGATACGCAGTATTTT. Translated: CASSTRQGESTDTQYF.

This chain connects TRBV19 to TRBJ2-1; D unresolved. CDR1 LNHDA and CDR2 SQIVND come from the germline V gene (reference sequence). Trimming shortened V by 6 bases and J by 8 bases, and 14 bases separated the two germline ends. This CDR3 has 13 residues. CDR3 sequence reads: CASRHYELDEQFF. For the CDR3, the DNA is TGTGCCAGTAGGCATTACGAACTCGATGAGCAGTTCTTC.

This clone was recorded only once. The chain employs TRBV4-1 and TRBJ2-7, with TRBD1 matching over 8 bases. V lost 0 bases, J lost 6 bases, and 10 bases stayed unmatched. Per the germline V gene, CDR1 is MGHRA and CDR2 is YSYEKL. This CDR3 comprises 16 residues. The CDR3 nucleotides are TGCGCCAGCAGCCAAGAGCGTCCGGACAGGGCCAGCGAGCAGTACTTC. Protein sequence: CASSQERPDRASEQYF.

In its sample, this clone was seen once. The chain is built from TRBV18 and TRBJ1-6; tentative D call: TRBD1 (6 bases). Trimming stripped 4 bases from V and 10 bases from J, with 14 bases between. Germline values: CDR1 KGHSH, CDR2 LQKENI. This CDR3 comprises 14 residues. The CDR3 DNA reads TGTGCCAGCTCACTTGACAGGACTGGATCACCCCTCCACTTT. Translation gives CASSLDRTGSPLHF.

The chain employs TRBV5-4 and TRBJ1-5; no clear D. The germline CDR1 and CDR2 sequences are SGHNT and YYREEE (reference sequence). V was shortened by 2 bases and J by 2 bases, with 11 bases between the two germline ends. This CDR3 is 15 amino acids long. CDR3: CASSFGGSGNQPQHF. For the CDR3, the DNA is TGTGCCAGCAGCTTTGGAGGGTCAGGCAATCAGCCCCAGCATTTT.

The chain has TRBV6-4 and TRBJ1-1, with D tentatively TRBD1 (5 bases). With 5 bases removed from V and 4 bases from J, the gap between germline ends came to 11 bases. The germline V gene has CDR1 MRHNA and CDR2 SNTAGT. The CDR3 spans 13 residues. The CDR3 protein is CASSMQGGTEAFF. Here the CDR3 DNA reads TGTGCCAGCAGTATGCAGGGAGGCACTGAAGCTTTCTTT.